Reported below is one T cell receptor (beta chain). Its target is unknown. TCRdb called the reads again in MiXCR, with one record for every CDR3 protein. The sample lists about 310,000 distinct CDR3 sequences, 15% to 20% occurring once. This entry belongs to a study of T cell repertoires in cytomegalovirus infection. As for the study in general: Public signatures in TCR beta pointed to CMV infection and matching HLA type.

Study observations and caveats: HLA-C-restricted, CMV-specific TCR beta clonotypes were dominant ex vivo. Pooled public TCR beta family frequency picked out CMV carriers with the relevant HLA.

The CDR3 extends over 14 amino acids. Trimming removed 6 bases from V and 7 bases from J; junction bases left unmatched: 7. Looked up from germline, CDR1 is MGHDK and CDR2 is SYGVNS. The clonotype originates from a human donor in good health (CMV status not recorded). Some clones in this sample may be carry-over from other donors' samples. V and J are TRBV25-1 and TRBJ2-1, with TRBD1 matching over 9 bases. Sequenced: PBMCs. CDR3 in amino acids: CASSKLDRGNEQFF. For the CDR3, the DNA is TGTGCCAGCAGCAAGCTGGACAGGGGAAATGAGCAGTTCTTC.